This T cell receptor beta chain was sequenced during a study of beta chain features in type 1 diabetes. General study points: Cells with high TCR expression could be over-represented when cDNA is sequenced. Type 1 diabetes patients had moderately but significantly shorter TCRB CDR3s in all four CD4+ subsets. PCR could preferentially amplify shorter templates, alike in patients and controls.

As every portion of the isolated RNA was reverse transcribed, the sequencing read expressed TCRB transcripts. Measured with immunoSEQ multiplex PCR; TCRdb has only the in-frame clones, and not every one. The sample records 310,000 or so clones, 15% being singletons. Germline assignment: CDR1 SNHLY and CDR2 FYNNEI. The CDR3 contains 14 residues. V dropped 4 bases and J dropped 2 bases, with 6 bases sitting between them. Details on this clone: Its antigen is still unknown.

The gene calls are TRBV2 and TRBJ2-6; the D is unclear. Input material: naive CD4+ T cells from blood. This receptor was obtained from a man aged 18 to 30 with type 1 diabetes. CDR3 nucleotide sequence: TGTGCCAGCAGTGTCGTAGCTGGGGCCAACGTCCTGACTTTC. Its protein product is CASSVVAGANVLTF.